Listed here are 19 T cell receptor beta chains from one sample, sequenced in a study of graft-versus-host responses after intestinal transplantation. Clones were read by immunoSEQ multiplex PCR, and TCRdb kept only the in-frame ones, dropping some. The sample contains approximately 63,000 clones, about 89% of which appear only once. Researchers processed graft tissue to release intraepithelial and lamina propria lymphocytes. Source: ileum tissue, taken 350 to 400 days after transplant. The origin of the receptors is a human patient who received an intestinal transplant, so some T cells may come from the graft donor.

The chain recombines TRBV6-5 with TRBJ1-1; D gene unclear. The V gene lost 2 bases and the J gene lost 2 bases, with 6 bases spanning the gap. CDR3 length: 13 amino acids. CDR1 is MNHEY and CDR2 is SVGAGI in the germline V gene. In DNA, the CDR3 is TGTGCCAGCAGTTACGCGGCTAACACTGAAGCTTTCTTT. It codes for CASSYAANTEAFF.

This rearrangement joins TRBV6-1 to TRBJ1-2, with 8 bases lining up with TRBD1. V dropped 1 base and J dropped 4; count of bases not matched to a gene: 8. In germline, CDR1 is MNHNS, CDR2 SASEGT. This CDR3 is 16 amino acids long. CDR3 in DNA: TGTGCCAGCAGTGAAGTTTTCGGACAGGGAGCCTATGGCTACACCTTC. Amino acids: CASSEVFGQGAYGYTF.

This clone was seen a few times. The chain employs TRBV6-5 and TRBJ2-1; D might be TRBD1 (6 bases). Trimming stripped 5 bases from V and 8 bases from J, with 19 bases between. Germline loops: CDR1 MNHEY, CDR2 SVGAGI. The CDR3 totals 15 residues. CDR3 protein: CASSGGGGPGDEQFF. CDR3 in DNA: TGTGCCAGCAGTGGGGGTGGGGGCCCCGGCGATGAGCAGTTCTTC.

The chain links TRBV5-1 to TRBJ2-5, with D hard to call. Germline V gene lookup returns CDR1 SGHRS and CDR2 YFSETQ. Trimming stripped 0 bases from V and 6 bases from J, with 18 bases between. CDR3 size: 16 residues. CDR3: CASSLGRPSVRKTQYF. In DNA, the CDR3 is TGCGCCAGCAGCTTGGGTAGGCCATCAGTCCGCAAGACCCAGTACTTC.

The rearrangement joins TRBV6-1 to TRBJ2-5, with D possibly called TRBD1 or TRBD2 (6 bases each). The DNA end is a closer match to TRBJ2-7, so the J assignment may be wrong. Germline V lookup: CDR1 MNHNS, CDR2 SASEGT. CDR3 length equals 15 residues. CDR3 region: CASTHKGGRAYEQYF. CDR3 DNA: TGTGCCAGCACCCACAAGGGGGGCAGGGCCTACGAGCAGTACTTC.

The chain employs TRBV2 and TRBJ1-5, with D uncertain. Trimming took off 4 bases at V and 0 bases at J, with 13 bases between the two ends. This CDR3 is built from 16 residues. CDR1 and CDR2 (germline): SNHLY, FYNNEI. The CDR3: CASSGPGGYSNQPQHF. The DNA of the CDR3 is TGTGCCAGCAGTGGTCCGGGAGGGTATAGCAATCAGCCCCAGCATTTT.

This clone was seen only once. The chain combines TRBV10-2 with TRBJ2-7; D not resolved. Trimming removed 4 bases at V and 2 bases at J, with 12 bases between. The CDR3 covers 14 residues. Germline V gene data show CDR1 as WSHSY and CDR2 as SAAADI. CDR3 protein: CASSVSSHPYEQYF. Here the CDR3 DNA reads TGCGCCAGCAGTGTGTCCAGCCACCCCTACGAGCAGTACTTC.

V usage is TRBV5-1 and J usage is TRBJ2-5, with TRBD2 matching over 8 bases. CDR1 and CDR2 from the germline V gene are SGHRS and YFSETQ. After removal of 0 bases from V and 5 bases from J, the junction contained 6 bases not matched to a gene. This CDR3 spans 15 amino acids. The DNA of the CDR3 is TGCGCCAGCAGCTTGGCCGGGGGGGCCGGGGAGACCCAGTACTTC. This encodes CASSLAGGAGETQYF.

This clone was detected once. The chain recombines TRBV9 with TRBJ1-1, with D uncertain. This CDR3 has 14 residues. Trimming left V 1 base short and J 1 base short, with 8 bases between. From germline, CDR1 is SGDLS and CDR2 YYNGEE. Here the CDR3 DNA reads TGTGCCAGCAGCGTACGCAGGCCGAACACTGAAGCTTTCTTT. Its protein is CASSVRRPNTEAFF.

The V gene is TRBV30, the J gene TRBJ1-5; D might be TRBD1 (5 bases). Germline V gene lookup returns CDR1 GTSNPN and CDR2 SVGIG (reference sequence). This CDR3 contains 14 residues. Trimming stripped 2 bases from V and 7 bases from J, with 15 bases between. CDR3 residues: CAWSSSWGKQPQHF. CDR3 DNA sequence: TGTGCCTGGAGTTCCTCCTGGGGGAAACAGCCCCAGCATTTT. Full variable domain (rest looked up from reference TRBV30 and TRBJ1-5): SQTIHQWPATLVQPVGSPLSLECTVEGTSNPNLYWYRQAAGRGLQLLFYSVGIGQISSEVPQNLSASRPQDRQFILSSKKLLLSDSGFYLCAWSSSWGKQPQHFGDGTRLSIL.

The V and J genes are TRBV5-1 and TRBJ2-7; D not certain. Germline CDR1 and CDR2: SGHRS and YFSETQ. Deletions cut 2 bases from V and 2 bases from J, with 8 bases between. This CDR3 is 13 amino acids long. The CDR3 is CASSFNRAYEQYF. DNA of the CDR3: TGCGCCAGCAGCTTCAACAGAGCCTACGAGCAGTACTTC.

The CDR3 bases are TGTGCCAGCAGCATGAGACTAGGCGAGGGGACCCAGTACTTC. It yields the protein CASSMRLGEGTQYF. The chain couples TRBV5-6 to TRBJ2-5; D might be TRBD2 (6 bases). The CDR3 loop spans 14 amino acids. Deletions cut 4 bases from V and 7 bases from J, with 17 bases between. Germline V gene lookup returns CDR1 SGHDT and CDR2 YYEEEE. Drawing the rest from reference TRBV5-6 and TRBJ2-5, the complete variable domain is DAGVTQSPTHLIKTRGQQVTLRCSPKSGHDTVSWYQQALGQGPQFIFQYYEEEERQRGNFPDRFSGHQFPNYSSELNVNALLLGDSALYLCASSMRLGEGTQYFGPGTRLLVL.

The chain joins TRBV27 to TRBJ2-7; 7 bases map to TRBD1. Germline assignment: CDR1 MNHEY and CDR2 SMNVEV (reference sequence). This CDR3 comprises 17 residues. The junction had 18 bases not matched to a gene; V was cut back by 6 bases and J by 4 bases. Here the CDR3 reads CASSVRVEGQNEYEQYF. Written as DNA, the CDR3 is TGTGCCAGCAGCGTTAGGGTAGAGGGACAGAATGAATACGAGCAGTACTTC.

The rearrangement joins TRBV5-1 to TRBJ2-1; weak D call: TRBD1 (6 bases). Trimming removed 2 bases at V and 2 bases at J, with 8 bases between. This CDR3 region has 14 residues. Germline CDR1 SGHRS, CDR2 YFSETQ. The CDR3 DNA follows: TGCGCCAGCAGCTTTGGACAGACCTACAATGAGCAGTTCTTC. Translated: CASSFGQTYNEQFF.

V gene TRBV7-9 combines with J gene TRBJ2-3, with D unclear. The CDR3 consists of 14 residues. V lost 1 base and J 4 bases, leaving 9 bases between the germline ends. Germline assignment: CDR1 SEHNR and CDR2 FQNEAQ (reference sequence). The CDR3 loop reads CASSLVEAPDTQYF. CDR3 sequence (DNA): TGTGCCAGCAGCTTAGTGGAAGCGCCAGATACGCAGTATTTT.

The rearrangement links TRBV4-1 to TRBJ2-5; the D call may be TRBD1 or TRBD2 (5 bases each). V was trimmed by 7 bases and J by 5 bases, leaving 26 bases between them. This CDR3 comprises 17 residues. Per the germline V gene, CDR1 is MGHRA and CDR2 is YSYEKL. CDR3 protein: CASTLNPGTLVAETQYF. DNA for the CDR3: TGCGCCAGCACCCTAAATCCTGGGACCCTAGTTGCGGAGACCCAGTACTTC.

This clone was recorded only once. The chain has TRBV15 and TRBJ2-1; TRBD1 is a possible D gene (6 bases). Deletions cut 4 bases from V and 0 bases from J, with 16 bases between. The CDR3 is 17 residues long. CDR1 is LNHNV, CDR2 YYDKDF, per germline (reference sequence). The CDR3 nucleotides read TGTGCCACCAGCAAGACCGGTACAGGGAGCTCCTACAATGAGCAGTTCTTC. The encoded protein is CATSKTGTGSSYNEQFF.

The chain joins TRBV7-3 to TRBJ2-1, with D possibly being TRBD2 (5 bases). The CDR3 runs 16 residues. V was clipped by 1 base and J by 7 bases, with 17 bases between them. Germline V gene lookup returns CDR1 SGHTA and CDR2 FQGTGA. In DNA, the CDR3 is TGTGCCAGCAGCTTAAATCGGGGAACTACTGGAAATGAGCAGTTCTTC. Its translation is CASSLNRGTTGNEQFF.

The chain employs TRBV11-2 and TRBJ1-3; 8 bases agree with TRBD1. The length of the CDR3 is 17 residues. V dropped 1 base and J dropped 5; count of bases not matched to a gene: 10. CDR1 SGHAT and CDR2 FQNNGV come from the germline V gene. The CDR3 region is CASSLGGWTGSRNTIYF. DNA for the CDR3: TGTGCCAGCAGCTTAGGGGGATGGACAGGGTCCCGAAACACCATATATTTT. Supplemented by reference TRBV11-2 and TRBJ1-3, the full variable domain reads EAGVAQSPRYKIIEKRQSVAFWCNPISGHATLYWYQQILGQGPKLLIQFQNNGVVDDSQLPKDRFSAERLKGVDSTLKIQPAKLEDSAVYLCASSLGGWTGSRNTIYFGEGSWLTVV.